This paragraph reports one T cell receptor beta chain. The data were taken from a study of T cells in Graves' hyperthyroidism and ophthalmopathy. Per the germline V gene, CDR1 is DFQATT and CDR2 is SNEGSKA (reference sequence). This CDR3 has 15 amino acids. V was pared by 0 bases and J by 10 bases, with 10 bases of the junction left unmatched. Using RNA transcripts as the source, TCR beta CDR3 regions were amplified. An initial round of RT-PCR targeting the TCR CDR3 relied on the HTBI primer set. Using its own MiXCR run on the multiplex PCR reads, TCRdb lists one record per CDR3 protein. The sample consists of fewer than 450,000 distinct CDR3 sequences, more than 13% of them appearing once.

This chain joins TRBV20-1 and TRBJ2-1; 9 bases fit TRBD2. The receptor was derived from a man aged 45-65 years with Graves' ophthalmopathy. Sequencing was done on a sample of blood. The CDR3 nucleotides read TGCAGTGCTAGAGATTACGCGGGAGGGACAAACGAGCAGTTCTTC. Protein sequence: CSARDYAGGTNEQFF.